Below, one TCR beta chain is given with its context. Its antigen is unknown. The CDR3 runs to 15 residues. This sample is drawn from a study of T cells expressing NK-cell markers. Study-level information: Sorted CD3+CD56+NKG2C+, CD3+CD56+NKG2C- and CD3+CD56-NKG2C+ T cells provided the TCR beta repertoires. Seven sequenced donors out of eight were HCMV-seropositive, one seronegative. Points from the study as a whole: A few donors showed these clonotypes also leading the CD3+CD56-NKG2C+ fraction. A range of about 1.0-7.0% of CD8+ T cells consisted of dominant NKG2C+ clonotypes in 5 or 6 donors.

TCRdb re-called the 5' RACE reads and gives one entry per CDR3 protein, without DNA. This sample's clone table lists 200,000 to 300,000 distinct CDR3 sequences. This TCR was sampled from a man between 18 and 35 years old in good health. The sequenced sample was blood T cells: a sorted CD56 or NKG2C T cell subset, CD4+ or CD8+ T cells, or bulk PBMC T cells (not recorded which). The chain links TRBV12-3 or TRBV12-4 to TRBJ2-3; checking the TCRdb D call of TRBD1 is not possible without DNA. The CDR3 here is CASSAWTGPGDTQYF.